This T cell receptor (beta chain) originates from a study of T cells in Graves' hyperthyroidism and ophthalmopathy. Amplified TCR beta CDR3 regions derived from RNA transcripts. Carried out on the TCR CDR3, a first-round RT-PCR used the HTBI primer set. TCRdb re-analysed the multiplex PCR reads in MiXCR, keeping a single row per CDR3 protein. The sample has 300,000 or so distinct CDR3 sequences; 18% are singletons. The definition of stable Graves' hyperthyroidism was no ophthalmopathy progression within 18 months. Pregnant or lactating patients were excluded, as were those with uncontrolled infection or other autoimmune disease. The V gene lost 7 bases and the J gene lost 9 bases, with 16 bases spanning the gap. CDR1 SGHTA and CDR2 FQGTGA come from the germline V gene. The CDR3 has 13 residues.

The source material was blood. V is TRBV7-3 and J is TRBJ2-1; possibly TRBD1 or TRBD2 for D (6 bases each). The TCR was taken from a woman in her fifties or sixties with Graves' hyperthyroidism. The CDR3 bases are TGTGCCAGCATGAGGACTGAGGGGGGTGAGCAGTTCTTC. This sequence encodes CASMRTEGGEQFF.